This passage covers 32 T cell receptor beta chains from one sample sequenced in a study of shared clonotypes between healthy human individuals. Only in-frame clones appear in the TCRdb table, and some are missing; sequencing was by immunoSEQ multiplex PCR. The repertoire consists of some 2,100,000 clones, with approximately 94% occurring once and the leading ten covering about 0.13%. Sequencing was performed on naive CD4+ T cells sorted from blood. Described subset: CD45RA+ positively selected. The source of these receptors is a man aged 18 to 30 in good health.

The genes are TRBV5-1 and TRBJ1-3, with D uncertain. The germline gives CDR1 SGHRS, CDR2 YFSETQ. CDR3 size: 14 residues. V gave up 7 bases and J gave up 0 bases, with 11 bases separating them. The CDR3 reads CASSNAGSGNTIYF. For the CDR3, the DNA is TGCGCCAGCTCTAACGCCGGCTCTGGAAACACCATATATTTT.

V is TRBV5-1 and J is TRBJ2-6, with no clear D. From germline, CDR1 is SGHRS and CDR2 YFSETQ. This CDR3 has 14 residues. V shed 7 bases and J shed 0 bases, with 8 bases lying between them. CDR3 sequence reads: CASGINSGANVLTF. CDR3 nucleotide sequence: TGCGCCAGCGGCATCAACTCTGGGGCCAACGTCCTGACTTTC.

This chain joins TRBV5-1 and TRBJ1-6; no clear D gene. The CDR3 length is 15 residues. CDR1 is SGHRS, CDR2 YFSETQ, per germline. Trimming left V 0 bases short and J 7 bases short, with 11 bases between. The CDR3 reads CASSLVAGGNSPLHF. In nucleotides, the CDR3 is TGCGCCAGCAGCTTGGTTGCGGGCGGCAATTCACCCCTCCACTTT.

The genes are TRBV10-1 and TRBJ2-3; 9 bases match TRBD1. The CDR3 consists of 13 residues. V lost 7 bases, J lost 6 bases, and 5 bases stayed unmatched. CDR1 and CDR2 from the germline V gene are WNHNN and SYGVQD (reference sequence). CDR3 DNA: TGCGCCAGCACCTGGACAGGGGCCGATACGCAGTATTTT. Residues: CASTWTGADTQYF.

This clone was seen more than once but under ten times. Other DNA sequences of this sample code for an identical CDR3. The rearrangement links TRBV18 to TRBJ1-5, with 7 bases aligning to TRBD1. Unmatched junction bases numbered 0, after V lost 2 bases and J lost 2 bases. The CDR3 has 14 amino acids. Germline V gene lookup returns CDR1 KGHSH and CDR2 LQKENI. CDR3 residues: CASSPGQGNQPQHF. CDR3 coding DNA: TGTGCCAGCTCACCAGGACAGGGCAATCAGCCCCAGCATTTT.

The V and J genes are TRBV7-9 and TRBJ2-7; a weak D match, TRBD1 (6 bases). Germline CDR1 SEHNR, CDR2 FQNEAQ (reference sequence). This CDR3 spans 16 amino acids. V shed 6 bases and J shed 0 bases, with 18 bases lying between them. In DNA form, the CDR3 reads TGTGCCAGCAGGAAAGGGGGTAGGGAGAGCTCCTACGAGCAGTACTTC. This codes for CASRKGGRESSYEQYF.

This clone was seen only once. The rearrangement uses TRBV18 and TRBJ2-1, with 7 nucleotides matching TRBD2. The CDR3 loop spans 15 amino acids. Germline loops: CDR1 KGHSH, CDR2 LQKENI. J was trimmed by 4 bases and V by 7 bases; bases with no gene match: 10. CDR3 protein: CASCERERSYNEQFF. The CDR3 DNA reads TGTGCCAGCTGCGAGCGGGAAAGATCGTACAATGAGCAGTTCTTC. Full variable domain (outside the CDR3, taken from reference TRBV18 and TRBJ2-1): NAGVMQNPRHLVRRRGQEARLRCSPMKGHSHVYWYRQLPEEGLKFMVYLQKENIIDESGMPKERFSAEFPKEGPSILRIQQVVRGDSAAYFCASCERERSYNEQFFGPGTRLTVL.

The genes are TRBV5-4 and TRBJ2-7, with a weak D call TRBD1 (6 bases). Germline V gene lookup returns CDR1 SGHNT and CDR2 YYREEE (reference sequence). The CDR3 contains 15 residues. Trimming cost V 1 base and J 2 bases, with 13 bases left between them. The CDR3 is CASSLSTGTPYEQYF. The CDR3, as DNA: TGTGCCAGCAGCTTGTCCACCGGGACACCCTACGAGCAGTACTTC.

The V gene is TRBV5-1, the J gene TRBJ2-3; 10 nucleotides match TRBD2. This CDR3 spans 15 amino acids. Germline CDR1 SGHRS, CDR2 YFSETQ. V shed 6 bases and J 7 bases; nucleotides not matched to a gene: 11. The CDR3 bases are TGCGCCAGCACCCAGCCTAGCGGGAGCTCTAATACGCAGTATTTT. Amino acid sequence: CASTQPSGSSNTQYF.

The V gene is TRBV6-5, the J gene TRBJ2-7; TRBD1 aligns across 8 bases. Germline CDR1 MNHEY, CDR2 SVGAGI. The CDR3 totals 13 residues. V gave up 10 bases and J gave up 5 bases; unmatched junction bases: 10. CDR3 amino acids: CATFRQGLNEQYF. The CDR3 nucleotides are TGTGCCACCTTCAGACAGGGGCTTAACGAGCAGTACTTC.

This clone was observed a single time. The rearrangement links TRBV4-3 to TRBJ1-2; D unclear. Per the germline V gene, CDR1 is LGHNA and CDR2 is YSLEER. There are 16 residues in the CDR3. Trimming removed 0 bases at V and 4 bases at J, with 15 bases between. The CDR3 spells CASSQEPGIVGYGYTF. CDR3 bases: TGCGCCAGCAGCCAAGAGCCCGGGATAGTGGGCTATGGCTACACCTTC.

The rearrangement links TRBV5-1 to TRBJ2-1; 9 positions match TRBD1. Per the germline V gene, CDR1 is SGHRS and CDR2 is YFSETQ. The trim removed 7 bases at V and 3 bases at J, leaving 8 bases unmatched. The CDR3 loop spans 15 amino acids. The CDR3 DNA sequence: TGCGCCAGCCAACCCGGGACAGGGATCTACAATGAGCAGTTCTTC. Protein product: CASQPGTGIYNEQFF.

V usage is TRBV2 and J usage is TRBJ2-3; possibly TRBD2 for D (5 bases). CDR3 size: 17 residues. The germline V gene has CDR1 SNHLY and CDR2 FYNNEI. Between the trimmed V and J ends, which lost 0 bases and 5 bases, there was a span of 18 bases. This chain's CDR3 is CASSEASRLPGLDTQYF. As DNA, the CDR3 is TGTGCCAGCAGTGAAGCGTCTAGGCTTCCGGGGTTAGATACGCAGTATTTT.

This clone was counted only a few times. The chain recombines TRBV7-8 with TRBJ1-1, with D unresolved. V lost 3 bases, J lost 4 bases, and 9 bases lay in between. Germline V lookup: CDR1 SGHVS, CDR2 FQNEAQ. The CDR3 is made up of 13 amino acids. The DNA for the CDR3 is TGTGCCAGCAGCTTGGCGGAGGCCACTGAAGCTTTCTTT. Protein sequence: CASSLAEATEAFF.

The chain couples TRBV25-1 to TRBJ1-1; D might be TRBD1 (6 bases). The CDR3 totals 14 residues. V was clipped by 6 bases and J by 5 bases, with 16 bases between them. CDR1 is MGHDK and CDR2 is SYGVNS in the germline V gene. CDR3 in amino acids: CASSRGQFGTEAFF. In nucleotides, the CDR3 is TGTGCCAGCAGCAGGGGACAATTCGGAACTGAAGCTTTCTTT.

The genes are TRBV5-4 and TRBJ2-4; D is undetermined. V lost 5 bases and J 5 bases, leaving 14 bases between the germline ends. The CDR3 extends over 14 amino acids. The germline gives CDR1 SGHNT, CDR2 YYREEE (reference sequence). CDR3 in amino acids: CASRAQVTENIQYF. As DNA, the CDR3 is TGTGCCAGCAGAGCTCAGGTTACGGAAAACATTCAGTACTTC.

The chain uses TRBV25-1 and TRBJ1-6, with D tentatively TRBD1 (5 bases). CDR3 length: 14 residues. V was shortened by 8 bases and J by 8 bases, with 16 bases between the two germline ends. Germline CDR1 is MGHDK and CDR2 is SYGVNS. The CDR3 here is CASAGTDKDSPLHF. The CDR3 DNA reads TGTGCCAGCGCCGGGACCGACAAAGATTCACCCCTCCACTTT.

The chain joins TRBV6-5 to TRBJ1-2; unclear D gene. V lost 6 bases to trimming and J lost 6 bases, with 8 bases between them. The CDR3 is 11 amino acids. Per germline, CDR1 MNHEY and CDR2 SVGAGI. As DNA, the CDR3 is TGTGCCAGCAGCGTCTCGGATGGCTACACCTTC. Its protein product is CASSVSDGYTF.

The chain has TRBV5-4 and TRBJ2-7; D unclear. The germline V and J ends were trimmed by 0 bases and 0 bases, with 13 bases remaining between them. The germline CDR1 and CDR2 sequences are SGHNT and YYREEE (reference sequence). The CDR3 runs 16 residues. CDR3 residues: CASSLGLARTSYEQYF. CDR3 DNA sequence: TGTGCCAGCAGCTTGGGCTTGGCAAGGACCTCCTACGAGCAGTACTTC.

The genes are TRBV10-1 and TRBJ1-6; 10 nucleotides agree with TRBD1. J lost 10 bases, V lost 4 bases, and 7 bases had no gene match. Germline V gene lookup returns CDR1 WNHNN and CDR2 SYGVQD (reference sequence). CDR3 length equals 15 residues. Here the CDR3 DNA reads TGCGCCAGCAGTGTGGGACAGGGGAGAGGATCACCCCTCCACTTT. Encoded protein: CASSVGQGRGSPLHF.

The chain joins TRBV28 to TRBJ2-3; unclear D gene. V was shortened by 5 bases and J by 7 bases, with 7 bases between the two germline ends. There are 11 residues in the CDR3. Germline V gives CDR1 MDHEN, CDR2 SYDVKM. CDR3 nucleotide sequence: TGTGCCAGCAGTGTCACGTATACGCAGTATTTT. Translated: CASSVTYTQYF.

This clone was picked up one time. The chain uses TRBV15 and TRBJ1-1, with TRBD1 matching over 8 bases. Germline V CDR1 and CDR2: LNHNV, YYDKDF (reference sequence). This CDR3 comprises 14 residues. The V and J ends lost 0 bases and 10 bases, in that order; junction bases with no gene match: 7. The CDR3 nucleotides read TGTGCCACCAGCAGAGATAGGCAGGGGGCTCGAGCTTTCTTT. This sequence encodes CATSRDRQGARAFF.

The chain has TRBV28 and TRBJ1-5; a weak D match, TRBD1 (6 bases). The CDR3 consists of 14 residues. Trimming pared 6 bases from V and 7 bases from J, leaving 16 bases between. Looked up from germline, CDR1 is MDHEN and CDR2 is SYDVKM. Here the CDR3 reads CASSSGGGEQPQHF. For the CDR3, the DNA is TGTGCCAGCAGCTCAGGAGGGGGGGAGCAGCCCCAGCATTTT. Combining the CDR3 with reference TRBV28 and TRBJ1-5 gives the whole variable domain DVKVTQSSRYLVKRTGEKVFLECVQDMDHENMFWYRQDPGLGLRLIYFSYDVKMKEKGDIPEGYSVSREKKERFSLILESASTNQTSMYLCASSSGGGEQPQHFGDGTRLSIL.

J is TRBJ2-2 and V is TRBV30; 7 bases are shared with TRBD2. Looked up from germline, CDR1 is GTSNPN and CDR2 is SVGIG (reference sequence). J was trimmed by 3 bases and V by 4 bases; bases with no gene match: 5. This CDR3 region has 14 residues. The CDR3 reads CAWNELAYTGELFF. The CDR3 nucleotides are TGTGCCTGGAACGAACTAGCGTACACCGGGGAGCTGTTTTTT.

The chain has TRBV7-6 and TRBJ1-5; D is unresolved. The CDR3 sequence is 14 residues long. Germline CDR1 SGHVS, CDR2 FNYEAQ. The V end was cut by 5 bases, the J end by 0 bases, with 8 bases between. CDR3 residues: CASSPSSSNQPQHF. CDR3 nucleotides: TGTGCCAGCAGCCCGAGTAGTAGCAATCAGCCCCAGCATTTT.

V is TRBV7-2 and J is TRBJ2-5; D perhaps matches TRBD2 (6 bases). The CDR3 has 12 residues. Germline lookup yields CDR1 SGHTA and CDR2 FQGNSA. The V end was cut by 6 bases, the J end by 5 bases, with 10 bases between. The CDR3 DNA is TGTGCCAGCAGAGGTGGAGGGGAGACCCAGTACTTC. Translated: CASRGGGETQYF.

This clone is a singleton in its sample. The V call is TRBV4-3, the J call TRBJ2-2; 8 bases agree with TRBD1. Germline assignment: CDR1 LGHNA and CDR2 YSLEER. The ends lost 0 bases at V and 4 bases at J; junction bases unmatched: 4. The CDR3 sequence is 16 residues long. In DNA form, the CDR3 reads TGCGCCAGCAGCCAAGAGTACAGGGGGAGCACCGGGGAGCTGTTTTTT. The encoded protein is CASSQEYRGSTGELFF.

The V call is TRBV7-6, the J call TRBJ1-1; D unresolved. CDR1 and CDR2 from the germline V gene are SGHVS and FNYEAQ. The CDR3 totals 14 residues. V lost 4 bases and J 3 bases, leaving 12 bases between the germline ends. The CDR3 nucleotides read TGTGCCAGCAGCTCTGGGCAGAAAGACACTGAAGCTTTCTTT. This gives the protein CASSSGQKDTEAFF.

The V call is TRBV14, the J call TRBJ1-1, with D possibly TRBD1 on 5 matching bases. Trimming took 7 bases from V and 3 from J, leaving 18 bases between them. The V gene's germline CDR1 is SGHDN and CDR2 FVKESK. The CDR3 contains 15 residues. CDR3 sequence (DNA): TGTGCCAGCAACCCGTATGGCGGGGGATACACTGAAGCTTTCTTT. Translating it yields CASNPYGGGYTEAFF.

V is TRBV7-8 and J is TRBJ2-2, with 11 positions matching TRBD1. The germline V gene has CDR1 SGHVS and CDR2 FQNEAQ. The CDR3 has 21 residues. Trimming cost V 5 bases and J 1 base; bases outside gene matches: 18. CDR3 region: CASSKRSGTGGFVRNTGELFF. The CDR3 DNA reads as TGTGCCAGCAGCAAACGTTCCGGGACAGGGGGTTTCGTGAGGAACACCGGGGAGCTGTTTTTT.

The V call is TRBV5-4, the J call TRBJ2-1, with 7 positions matching TRBD2. This CDR3 is built from 15 residues. V shed 4 bases, J shed 6 bases, and the junction held 10 bases outside the gene matches. The germline CDR1 and CDR2 sequences are SGHNT and YYREEE (reference sequence). CDR3: CASSLVGVAGNEQFF. The CDR3 DNA follows: TGTGCCAGCAGCCTTGTAGGGGTAGCGGGCAATGAGCAGTTCTTC.

The chain recombines TRBV14 with TRBJ2-6, with TRBD1 as a possible D gene (6 bases). CDR3 size: 18 residues. The V end lost 4 bases, the J end lost 0 bases, and 16 bases lay between the germline ends. From germline, CDR1 is SGHDN and CDR2 FVKESK. Here the CDR3 reads CASSPATGRSSGANVLTF. The CDR3, as DNA: TGTGCCAGCAGCCCTGCGACAGGTCGAAGCTCTGGGGCCAACGTCCTGACTTTC.